These 9 T cell receptor beta chains originate from one sample sequenced in a study of beta chain features in type 1 diabetes. Overall study findings and caveats: People with Type 1 diabetes carried modestly yet significantly shorter TCRB CDR3s in all four CD4+ subsets.

Antigens for these TCRs are unknown. Expressed TCRB transcripts were sequenced, since all the RNA that had been isolated was reverse transcribed. Clones were read by immunoSEQ multiplex PCR, and TCRdb kept only the in-frame ones, dropping some. The sample has 350,000 to 400,000 clones, approximately 12% seen once. The sample comprised naive CD4+ T cells from blood. All receptors derive from a woman under 30 with type 1 diabetes.

The chain employs TRBV7-2 and TRBJ2-1, with D possibly matching TRBD2 (5 bases). The CDR3 covers 15 residues. With 4 bases removed from V and 6 bases from J, the gap between germline ends came to 16 bases. Germline V gene sequence: CDR1 SGHTA, CDR2 FQGNSA. CDR3 nucleotides: TGTGCCAGCAGCTCCAGTCCTCCGGCGGGCAATGAGCAGTTCTTC. It translates to CASSSSPPAGNEQFF.

In this sample, this clone turned up a few times. The rearrangement uses TRBV7-9 and TRBJ2-5; D perhaps matches TRBD2 (6 bases). The CDR3 has 17 residues. With 2 bases removed from V and 3 bases from J, the gap between germline ends came to 19 bases. CDR1 and CDR2 from the germline V gene are SEHNR and FQNEAQ (reference sequence). CDR3 in amino acids: CASSLWGLGAGKETQYF. The CDR3 DNA sequence: TGTGCCAGCAGCTTATGGGGACTCGGCGCCGGCAAAGAGACCCAGTACTTC.

The table lists this clone with a few counts. This sequence joins TRBV15 and TRBJ2-3; 8 bases align to TRBD2. CDR1 is LNHNV, CDR2 YYDKDF, per germline (reference sequence). The CDR3 is 16 residues long. The ends lost 0 bases at V and 1 base at J; junction bases unmatched: 3. CDR3 nucleotides: TGTGCCACCAGCAGAGAGGATAGCGGGGGCACAGATACGCAGTATTTT. Protein sequence: CATSREDSGGTDTQYF.

This clone was seen a few times. The chain employs TRBV11-3 and TRBJ2-1, with 11 bases lining up with TRBD1. After removal of 4 bases from V and 9 bases from J, the junction contained 8 bases not matched to a gene. CDR1 SGHNT and CDR2 YENEEA come from the germline V gene. This CDR3 is 15 amino acids long. Here the CDR3 reads CASSSNGQGAGEQFF. For the CDR3, the DNA is TGTGCCAGCAGCTCAAACGGACAGGGGGCCGGTGAGCAGTTCTTC.

A few counts support this clone. The chain combines TRBV7-9 with TRBJ2-1; D is possibly TRBD2 (5 bases). With 0 bases removed from V and 8 bases from J, the gap between germline ends came to 23 bases. The CDR3 has 18 residues. Germline CDR1 and CDR2: SEHNR and FQNEAQ (reference sequence). The CDR3 here is CASSLALGIYPPIDEQFF. The CDR3 region has the DNA TGTGCCAGCAGCTTAGCGCTCGGGATTTATCCCCCCATCGATGAGCAGTTCTTC.

The V gene is TRBV19, the J gene TRBJ1-2; a possible D gene is TRBD1 (6 bases). The germline V gene has CDR1 LNHDA and CDR2 SQIVND (reference sequence). The CDR3 totals 13 residues. Trimming left V 5 bases short and J 4 bases short, with 11 bases between. CDR3 DNA sequence: TGTGCCAGTAGTTCGCAGGGGACCTATGGCTACACCTTC. This gives the protein CASSSQGTYGYTF.

This chain uses TRBV18 with TRBJ2-1; 12 bases align to TRBD2. From germline, CDR1 is KGHSH and CDR2 LQKENI. CDR3 length: 18 residues. V lost 4 bases, J lost 5 bases, and 12 bases stayed unmatched. Here the CDR3 DNA reads TGTGCCAGCTCACGGAGACTAGCGGGAGATATCCCCCACAATGAGCAGTTCTTC. It encodes CASSRRLAGDIPHNEQFF.

The chain combines TRBV18 with TRBJ2-1; 9 positions match TRBD2. Per the germline V gene, CDR1 is KGHSH and CDR2 is LQKENI. Trimming removed 1 base from V and 3 bases from J; junction bases left unmatched: 7. This CDR3 comprises 17 residues. DNA for the CDR3: TGTGCCAGCTCACCACAGAGCGGGGGGCCCCGCTACAATGAGCAGTTCTTC. As protein: CASSPQSGGPRYNEQFF.

The chain combines TRBV4-1 with TRBJ1-4; possible D gene TRBD1, 5 bases. The V gene lost 4 bases and the J gene lost 7 bases, with 16 bases spanning the gap. The CDR3 length is 15 residues. The V gene's germline CDR1 is MGHRA and CDR2 YSYEKL. The DNA of the CDR3 is TGCGCCAGCAGCCCCCGGTTAGGGACTCGTGAAAAACTGTTTTTT. It translates to CASSPRLGTREKLFF.